The clone carrying this T cell receptor beta chain has at least ten counts. Construction of the TCRbeta library involved unique molecular identifiers. TCRdb reprocessed the PCR reads with MiXCR, giving one entry per CDR3 protein. This table has approximately 400,000 distinct CDR3 sequences, approximately 10% appearing once. The data derive from a study of T-cell reconstitution after alpha-beta-depleted transplantation in children. The CDR3 length is 14 residues. Germline V lookup: CDR1 MNHNS, CDR2 SASEGT. The V end lost 0 bases, the J end lost 0 bases, and 4 bases lay between the germline ends. The V and J genes are TRBV6-1 and TRBJ2-3; D remains ambiguous. The material sequenced was PBMCs from the stem cell graft donor, taken from the stem cell graft. The clonotype originates from a human donor who donated a stem cell graft to a child with acute myeloid leukemia. The CDR3 region is CASSEAPSTDTQYF. CDR3 coding DNA: TGTGCCAGCAGTGAAGCCCCCAGCACAGATACGCAGTATTTT.